This T cell receptor beta chain was identified in a study of blood T cell repertoires in COVID-19. Study-level background: PBMCs, B-cell-depleted T cells, or T cells were the source of the cDNA or gDNA that made up the material.

The method was immunoSEQ multiplex PCR; TCRdb's version includes in-frame clones alone and lacks a portion of them. Among a few hundred thousand clones listed, roughly 84% were seen once. In Cohort 3, a recovered donor had either two negative PCRs, clearance, or symptom resolution. Trimming pared 0 bases from V and 2 bases from J, leaving 5 bases between. This CDR3 has 15 residues. Germline CDR1 SEHNR, CDR2 FQNEAQ (reference sequence). This chain links TRBV7-9 with TRBJ2-6; no definite D call. This sequence originates from a woman aged 40 to 50 who had recovered from COVID-19. The source material was PBMCs or T cells enriched from blood (not recorded which). CDR3 DNA: TGTGCCAGCAGCTTAGCGGGCGCTGGGGCCAACGTCCTGACTTTC. Encoded protein: CASSLAGAGANVLTF.